Below, 21 T cell receptor beta chains from the same sample are listed, as sequenced in a study of OX40 agonist ivuxolimab in advanced cancers. The method was immunoSEQ multiplex PCR; TCRdb's version includes in-frame clones alone and lacks a portion of them. Among approximately 62,000 clones listed, 90% to 95% were seen once. Sequences were derived from CD4+ or CD8+ T cells sorted from blood, sampled in a trial of the OX40 agonist ivuxolimab. Receptor source: an adult with an advanced solid tumor such as melanoma, head and neck, liver or kidney cancer.

There are a few counts of this clone. The chain is built from TRBV5-6 and TRBJ1-4; possibly TRBD1 for D (6 bases). CDR1 is SGHDT, CDR2 YYEEEE, per germline. Trimming pared 0 bases from V and 2 bases from J, leaving 11 bases between. The CDR3 runs to 16 residues. CDR3 amino acids: CASSLGAGQTNEKLFF. The CDR3 nucleotides are TGTGCCAGCAGCTTGGGCGCCGGACAGACTAATGAAAAACTGTTTTTT.

This rearrangement joins TRBV27 to TRBJ1-3; D might be TRBD1 (6 bases). The CDR3 consists of 15 residues. Between the trimmed V and J ends, which lost 6 bases and 0 bases, there was a span of 12 bases. Germline loops: CDR1 MNHEY, CDR2 SMNVEV (reference sequence). The CDR3 protein is CASSVTGYSGNTIYF. As DNA, the CDR3 is TGTGCCAGCAGCGTAACAGGGTACTCTGGAAACACCATATATTTT.

Written as DNA, the CDR3 is TGTGCCAGCAGTTTGGTGTCAGGGATAAATGAAGCTTTCTTT. Protein: CASSLVSGINEAFF. The chain has TRBV27 and TRBJ1-1, with a tentative D call TRBD1 (5 bases). The V end was cut by 3 bases, the J end by 7 bases, with 15 bases between. Per the germline V gene, CDR1 is MNHEY and CDR2 is SMNVEV (reference sequence). There are 14 residues in the CDR3.

The CDR3 sequence is CASSLAPTGYEQYF. The CDR3 coding sequence is TGTGCCAGCAGTTTGGCACCGACGGGGTACGAGCAGTACTTC. V usage is TRBV27 and J usage is TRBJ2-7, with a possible D match to TRBD2 (5 bases). The V and J ends lost 3 bases and 4 bases respectively, with 13 bases between them. The CDR3 sequence is 14 residues long. CDR1 is MNHEY, CDR2 SMNVEV, per germline (reference sequence).

The chain is built from TRBV6-1 and TRBJ2-3; weak D call: TRBD1 (6 bases). Trimming pared 4 bases from V and 2 bases from J, leaving 16 bases between. From germline, CDR1 is MNHNS and CDR2 SASEGT. The CDR3 extends over 16 amino acids. This chain's CDR3 is CASSGERDIPTDTQYF. In DNA, the CDR3 is TGTGCCAGCAGTGGGGAAAGGGACATCCCCACAGATACGCAGTATTTT.

The chain has TRBV5-4 and TRBJ2-5; TRBD2 aligns across 10 bases. The CDR3 loop spans 15 amino acids. The trim removed 1 base at V and 6 bases at J, leaving 6 bases unmatched. The V gene's germline CDR1 is SGHNT and CDR2 YYREEE (reference sequence). The CDR3 bases are TGTGCCAGCAGCTTGCCTAGCGGGGGAGACAAGACCCAGTACTTC. Amino acids: CASSLPSGGDKTQYF.

This chain uses TRBV5-1 with TRBJ2-1, with no clear D. The CDR3 is 14 amino acids. Germline lookup yields CDR1 SGHRS and CDR2 YFSETQ. The ends were cut back, 7 bases at V and 0 bases at J, with 11 bases in the middle. This chain's CDR3 is CASRLIDSYNEQFF. In DNA, the CDR3 is TGCGCCAGCCGCCTCATCGACTCCTACAATGAGCAGTTCTTC.

The chain combines TRBV5-3 with TRBJ1-5, with D perhaps matching TRBD1 (6 bases). TRBV5-3 is an ORF, with its function uncertain. The CDR3 consists of 15 residues. The V and J ends lost 1 base and 0 bases respectively, with 8 bases between them. CDR3 in amino acids: CARSLTGYSNQPQHF. The CDR3 DNA reads TGTGCCAGAAGCTTGACAGGGTATAGCAATCAGCCCCAGCATTTT.

The chain joins TRBV6-1 to TRBJ1-6; a weak D match, TRBD1 (6 bases). Between the trimmed V and J ends, which lost 2 bases and 0 bases, there was a span of 14 bases. There are 18 residues in the CDR3. CDR1 is MNHNS, CDR2 SASEGT, per germline. The DNA of the CDR3 is TGTGCCAGCAGTGAAATGGACAGCCCACTCTCCTATAATTCACCCCTCCACTTT. It yields the protein CASSEMDSPLSYNSPLHF.

V and J are TRBV5-1 and TRBJ2-3; the match to TRBD2 covers 8 bases. The CDR3 covers 17 residues. J gave up 5 bases and V 4 bases, and 15 bases lay outside the gene matches. The germline CDR1 and CDR2 sequences are SGHRS and YFSETQ. The CDR3 DNA sequence: TGCGCCAGCAGCCCGATCGTGACGGGGGGGCAGCTAGATACGCAGTATTTT. This sequence encodes CASSPIVTGGQLDTQYF. The whole variable domain, remainder taken from reference TRBV5-1 and TRBJ2-3, is KAGVTQTPRYLIKTRGQQVTLSCSPISGHRSVSWYQQTPGQGLQFLFEYFSETQRNKGNFPGRFSGRQFSNSRSEMNVSTLELGDSALYLCASSPIVTGGQLDTQYFGPGTRLTVL.

The chain joins TRBV6-1 to TRBJ1-1, with TRBD1 matching over 7 bases. CDR1 and CDR2 (germline): MNHNS, SASEGT. The V and J ends lost 3 bases and 7 bases, in that order; junction bases with no gene match: 5. This CDR3 has 13 amino acids. CDR3 coding DNA: TGTGCCAGCAGTGATGAGGGACAGAGTGAAGCTTTCTTT. It yields the protein CASSDEGQSEAFF.

The CDR3 spells CASSLTSGGVNEQFF. CDR3 nucleotides: TGCGCCAGCAGCTTGACTAGCGGGGGGGTTAATGAGCAGTTCTTC. This sequence joins TRBV5-1 and TRBJ2-1; 13 bases align to TRBD2. J lost 7 bases, V lost 1 base, and 2 bases had no gene match. The germline CDR1 and CDR2 sequences are SGHRS and YFSETQ. The CDR3 extends over 15 amino acids. Together with reference TRBV5-1 and TRBJ2-1, the CDR3 gives the full variable domain: KAGVTQTPRYLIKTRGQQVTLSCSPISGHRSVSWYQQTPGQGLQFLFEYFSETQRNKGNFPGRFSGRQFSNSRSEMNVSTLELGDSALYLCASSLTSGGVNEQFFGPGTRLTVL.

This clone turned up a few times. This sequence joins TRBV2 and TRBJ1-5, with no clear D. The germline CDR1 and CDR2 sequences are SNHLY and FYNNEI. This CDR3 has 11 residues. V lost 1 base, J lost 11 bases, and 6 bases lay in between. The CDR3 DNA reads TGTGCCAGCAGTGAAGGCCAGGCCCAGCATTTT. Protein: CASSEGQAQHF.

This clone was picked up a small number of times. The V call is TRBV29-1, the J call TRBJ1-1; unclear D gene. CDR1 SQVTM and CDR2 ANQGSEA come from the germline V gene. Trimming took off 1 base at V and 3 bases at J, with 9 bases between the two ends. This CDR3 spans 13 amino acids. CDR3 sequence reads: CSVEVGIDTEAFF. The CDR3 DNA is TGCAGCGTTGAAGTAGGTATCGACACTGAAGCTTTCTTT.

The chain is built from TRBV9 and TRBJ2-7; no definite D call. V was cut by 0 bases and J by 2 bases, with 6 bases left in between. Germline values: CDR1 SGDLS, CDR2 YYNGEE. CDR3 size: 13 residues. This CDR3 is CASSVGVAYEQYF. CDR3 nucleotides: TGTGCCAGCAGCGTAGGAGTAGCCTACGAGCAGTACTTC.

The genes are TRBV2 and TRBJ1-6; possibly TRBD1 for D (5 bases). The CDR3 is made up of 15 amino acids. Trimming shortened V by 8 bases and J by 3 bases, and 14 bases separated the two germline ends. Germline V gene sequence: CDR1 SNHLY, CDR2 FYNNEI. Written as DNA, the CDR3 is TGTGCCAGCCTGGGGGTGGGAAACTATAATTCACCCCTCCACTTT. Protein product: CASLGVGNYNSPLHF. The full variable domain, with the rest looked up from reference TRBV2 and TRBJ1-6, is EPEVTQTPSHQVTQMGQEVILRCVPISNHLYFYWYRQILGQKVEFLVSFYNNEISEKSEIFDDQFSVERPDGSNFTLKIRSTKLEDSAMYFCASLGVGNYNSPLHFGNGTRLTVT.

This rearrangement joins TRBV4-1 to TRBJ2-2; TRBD1 matches at 8 bases. Germline CDR1 reads MGHRA; CDR2 reads YSYEKL. This CDR3 spans 16 amino acids. J gave up 4 bases and V 3 bases, and 7 bases lay outside the gene matches. Here the CDR3 reads CASSQAQGAVTGELFF. The CDR3 DNA reads as TGCGCCAGCAGCCAGGCTCAGGGGGCTGTCACCGGGGAGCTGTTTTTT.

The gene calls are TRBV7-6 and TRBJ2-7; TRBD1 is a possible D gene (6 bases). Germline lookup yields CDR1 SGHVS and CDR2 FNYEAQ. This CDR3 is built from 14 residues. V was clipped by 5 bases and J by 2 bases, with 13 bases between them. The DNA for the CDR3 is TGTGCCAGCAGCCCAACCCGGGACACCTACGAGCAGTACTTC. This encodes CASSPTRDTYEQYF.

The rearrangement joins TRBV6-5 to TRBJ2-5; 10 nucleotides agree with TRBD2. This CDR3 spans 15 amino acids. Germline V gives CDR1 MNHEY, CDR2 SVGAGI. The V and J ends lost 2 bases and 5 bases, in that order; junction bases with no gene match: 5. CDR3 bases: TGTGCCAGCAGTTACCTAGCGGGGGCGGGTGAGACCCAGTACTTC. Translation: CASSYLAGAGETQYF.

This clone is judged medium-sized (0.01 to 0.1%). This chain connects TRBV11-2 to TRBJ1-5, with 9 positions matching TRBD1. Trimming removed 5 bases from V and 5 bases from J; junction bases left unmatched: 7. The germline CDR1 and CDR2 sequences are SGHAT and FQNNGV. The CDR3 length is 15 residues. CDR3 sequence (DNA): TGTGCCAGCAGCCCAGGGACAGGGCCCGATCAGCCCCAGCATTTT. Its protein product is CASSPGTGPDQPQHF.

V is TRBV5-1 and J is TRBJ1-6; unclear D gene. The germline V and J ends were trimmed by 2 bases and 10 bases, with 19 bases remaining between them. This CDR3 is 16 amino acids long. CDR1 and CDR2 from the germline V gene are SGHRS and YFSETQ. In DNA, the CDR3 is TGCGCCAGCAGCTTCCGTATAGGAAGGGTTGGATCACCCCTCCACTTT. This gives the protein CASSFRIGRVGSPLHF. Supplemented by reference TRBV5-1 and TRBJ1-6, the full variable domain reads KAGVTQTPRYLIKTRGQQVTLSCSPISGHRSVSWYQQTPGQGLQFLFEYFSETQRNKGNFPGRFSGRQFSNSRSEMNVSTLELGDSALYLCASSFRIGRVGSPLHFGNGTRLTVT.